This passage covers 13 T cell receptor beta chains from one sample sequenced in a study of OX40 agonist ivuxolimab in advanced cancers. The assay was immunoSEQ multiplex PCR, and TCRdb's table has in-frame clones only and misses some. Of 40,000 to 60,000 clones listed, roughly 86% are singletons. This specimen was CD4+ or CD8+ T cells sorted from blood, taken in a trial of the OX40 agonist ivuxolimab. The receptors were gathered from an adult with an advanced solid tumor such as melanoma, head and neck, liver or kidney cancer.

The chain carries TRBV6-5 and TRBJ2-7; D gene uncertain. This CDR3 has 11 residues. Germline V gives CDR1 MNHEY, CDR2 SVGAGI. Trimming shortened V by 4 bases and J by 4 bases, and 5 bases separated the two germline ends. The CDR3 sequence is CASSWGYEQYF. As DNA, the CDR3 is TGTGCCAGCAGTTGGGGTTACGAGCAGTACTTC.

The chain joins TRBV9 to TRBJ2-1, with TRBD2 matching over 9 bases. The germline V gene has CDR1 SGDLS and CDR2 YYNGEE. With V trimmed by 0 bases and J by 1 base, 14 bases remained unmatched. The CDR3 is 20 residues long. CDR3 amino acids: CASSVAEGSGRLGSYNEQFF. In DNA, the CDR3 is TGTGCCAGCAGCGTAGCTGAGGGTAGCGGGAGACTGGGGTCCTACAATGAGCAGTTCTTC. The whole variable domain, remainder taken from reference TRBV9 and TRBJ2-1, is DSGVTQTPKHLITATGQRVTLRCSPRSGDLSVYWYQQSLDQGLQFLIQYYNGEERAKGNILERFSAQQFPDLHSELNLSSLELGDSALYFCASSVAEGSGRLGSYNEQFFGPGTRLTVL.

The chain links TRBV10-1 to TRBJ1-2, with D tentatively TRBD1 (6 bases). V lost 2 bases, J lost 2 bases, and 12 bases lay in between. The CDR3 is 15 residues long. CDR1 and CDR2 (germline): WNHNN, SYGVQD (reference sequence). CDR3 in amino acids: CASSESKDSNYGYTF. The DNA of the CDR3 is TGCGCCAGCAGTGAGAGTAAGGACAGCAACTATGGCTACACCTTC.

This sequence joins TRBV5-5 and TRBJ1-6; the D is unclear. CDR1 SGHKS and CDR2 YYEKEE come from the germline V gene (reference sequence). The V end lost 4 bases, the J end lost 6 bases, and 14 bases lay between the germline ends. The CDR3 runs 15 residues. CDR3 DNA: TGTGCCAGCAGCCCGCTTTCCGGGCTTAATTCACCCCTCCACTTT. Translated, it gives CASSPLSGLNSPLHF.

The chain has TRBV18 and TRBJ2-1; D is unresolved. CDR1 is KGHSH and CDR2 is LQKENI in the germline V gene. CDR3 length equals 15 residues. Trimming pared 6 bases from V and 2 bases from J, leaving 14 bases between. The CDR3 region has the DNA TGTGCCAGCTCCCCCCCCCTCCCAACCTACAATGAGCAGTTCTTC. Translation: CASSPPLPTYNEQFF.

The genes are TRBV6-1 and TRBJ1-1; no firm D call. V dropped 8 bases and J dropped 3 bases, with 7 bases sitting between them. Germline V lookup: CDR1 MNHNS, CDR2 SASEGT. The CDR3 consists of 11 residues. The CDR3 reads CASSLDTEAFF. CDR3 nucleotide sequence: TGTGCCAGCTCTTTGGACACTGAAGCTTTCTTT.

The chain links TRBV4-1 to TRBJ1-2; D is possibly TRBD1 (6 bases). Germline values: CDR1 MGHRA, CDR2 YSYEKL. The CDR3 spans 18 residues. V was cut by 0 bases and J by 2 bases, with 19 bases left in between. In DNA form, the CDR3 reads TGCGCCAGCAGCCAAGATCCCGGCAAGGACAGCCTCAACTATGGCTACACCTTC. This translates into CASSQDPGKDSLNYGYTF.

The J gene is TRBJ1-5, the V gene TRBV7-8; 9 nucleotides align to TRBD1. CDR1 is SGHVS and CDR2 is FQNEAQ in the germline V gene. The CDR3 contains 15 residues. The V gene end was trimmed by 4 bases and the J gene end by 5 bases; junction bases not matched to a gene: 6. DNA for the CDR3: TGTGCCAGCAGCTCGGGGACAGGGATGGATCAGCCCCAGCATTTT. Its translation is CASSSGTGMDQPQHF.

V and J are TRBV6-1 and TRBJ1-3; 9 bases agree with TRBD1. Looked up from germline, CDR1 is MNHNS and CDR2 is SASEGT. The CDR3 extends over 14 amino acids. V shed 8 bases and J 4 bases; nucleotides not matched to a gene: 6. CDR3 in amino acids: CASRDRALGNTIYF. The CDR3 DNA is TGTGCCAGCCGGGACAGGGCATTAGGAAACACCATATATTTT.

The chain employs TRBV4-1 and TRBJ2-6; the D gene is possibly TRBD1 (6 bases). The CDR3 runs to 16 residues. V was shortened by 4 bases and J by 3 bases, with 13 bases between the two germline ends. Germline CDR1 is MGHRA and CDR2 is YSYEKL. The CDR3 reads CASSLTQGNGANVLTF. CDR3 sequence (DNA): TGCGCCAGCAGCCTTACTCAGGGGAATGGGGCCAACGTCCTGACTTTC.

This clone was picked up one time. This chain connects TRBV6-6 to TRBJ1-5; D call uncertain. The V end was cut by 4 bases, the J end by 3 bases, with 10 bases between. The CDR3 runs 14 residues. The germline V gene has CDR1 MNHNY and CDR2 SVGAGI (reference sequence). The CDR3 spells CASSSLMANQPQHF. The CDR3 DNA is TGTGCCAGCAGTTCTCTAATGGCCAATCAGCCCCAGCATTTT.

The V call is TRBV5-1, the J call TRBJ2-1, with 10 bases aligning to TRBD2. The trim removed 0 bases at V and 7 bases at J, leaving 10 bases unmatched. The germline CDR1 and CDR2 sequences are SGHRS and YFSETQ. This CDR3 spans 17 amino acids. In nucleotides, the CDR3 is TGCGCCAGCAGCTTGGCGCTAACTAGCGGGGTAGTAAATGAGCAGTTCTTC. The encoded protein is CASSLALTSGVVNEQFF.

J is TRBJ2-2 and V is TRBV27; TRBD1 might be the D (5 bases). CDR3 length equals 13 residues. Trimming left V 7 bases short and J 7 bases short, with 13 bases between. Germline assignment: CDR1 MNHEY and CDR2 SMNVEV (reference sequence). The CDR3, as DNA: TGTGCCAGCATAGGGGCGTTCGGCGGGGAGCTGTTTTTT. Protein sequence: CASIGAFGGELFF.